This entry is about one T cell receptor beta chain. Its target is unknown. Donors comprised only Caucasian adults living in Nashville, Tennessee. These data belong to a study of shared clonotypes between healthy human individuals. Whole-study findings and limits: Several donors showed sharing of around 5% of naive CD4 clonotypes. Among donors, clonotype sharing was expected to be affected by sequencing depth.

The CDR3 covers 13 residues. Germline lookup yields CDR1 SNHLY and CDR2 FYNNEI. With V trimmed by 6 bases and J by 3 bases, 1 base remained unmatched. In the study's own analysis: Without quality scores, immunoSEQ junctional reads could not be filtered like full-length reads. Produced via immunoSEQ multiplex PCR; TCRdb's table is partial and in-frame only. Clone size and V and J calls were adopted from that table, with D and trimming inferred from the DNA. The table records under 750,000 clones, approximately 77% of them present only once. This TCR was recovered from a woman in her thirties in good health. The sequenced sample was memory CD4+ T cells sorted from blood. Subset here: CD45RA-negative fraction. The chain links TRBV2 to TRBJ2-1; 8 nucleotides line up with TRBD1. CDR3 in amino acids: CASRGQDYNEQFF. The CDR3 DNA is TGTGCCAGCAGGGGACAGGACTACAATGAGCAGTTCTTC. The complete variable domain, with remaining parts taken from reference TRBV2 and TRBJ2-1, reads EPEVTQTPSHQVTQMGQEVILRCVPISNHLYFYWYRQILGQKVEFLVSFYNNEISEKSEIFDDQFSVERPDGSNFTLKIRSTKLEDSAMYFCASRGQDYNEQFFGPGTRLTVL.